The 32 T cell receptor beta chains presented below share a single source sample, sequenced in a study of CD8+CD57+ T cells in acquired aplastic anemia. Sequencing involved patients with CD8+CD57+ cell expansion previously shown by flow cytometry. For CDR3 and TCR beta VDJ profiling, genomic DNA was the template used. One entry per CDR3 protein results from TCRdb running MiXCR on the reads. The data hold hundreds of thousands of distinct CDR3 sequences, with less than 35% observed a single time. What was sequenced was sorted CD4+, CD8+, or CD8+CD57+ T cells (not recorded which) from PBMCs. The receptor set was obtained from a human donor with aplastic anemia.

The chain recombines TRBV2 with TRBJ1-1; D unresolved. CDR1 and CDR2 from the germline V gene are SNHLY and FYNNEI. The length of the CDR3 is 12 residues. V gave up 6 bases and J gave up 11 bases, with 16 bases separating them. CDR3 nucleotide sequence: TGTGCCAGCAGCCCCCCGCGACTAGAGGCTTTCTTT. This translates into CASSPPRLEAFF.

There are many counts of this clonotype. The chain is built from TRBV7-2 and TRBJ1-2; D gene uncertain. V gave up 1 base and J gave up 8 bases, with 8 bases separating them. CDR3 length: 12 residues. Germline loops: CDR1 SGHTA, CDR2 FQGNSA. CDR3 in amino acids: CASSLELRGYTF. The CDR3, as DNA: TGTGCCAGCAGCTTAGAGCTGAGAGGCTACACCTTC.

This clonotype occurred a few times. The chain joins TRBV6-2 or TRBV6-3 to TRBJ1-1; TRBD1 is a possible D gene (6 bases). V lost 5 bases to trimming and J lost 4 bases, with 11 bases between them. The CDR3 length is 13 residues. Germline-derived CDR1 and CDR2 are MNHEY and SVGEGT. CDR3 region: CASSATGSTEAFF. The DNA for the CDR3 is TGTGCCAGCAGTGCCACAGGGAGCACTGAAGCTTTCTTT.

The V gene is TRBV19, the J gene TRBJ1-6; 7 bases fit TRBD1. Germline trimming cut 9 bases from V and 8 bases from J; bases unmatched to any gene: 13. The germline CDR1 and CDR2 sequences are LNHDA and SQIVND (reference sequence). CDR3 length equals 15 residues. The CDR3 DNA reads as TGTGCCAGCAGCCCCAGGGGACAGAGTTATTCACCCCTCCACTTT. Translated: CASSPRGQSYSPLHF. The whole variable domain, remainder taken from reference TRBV19 and TRBJ1-6, is DGGITQSPKYLFRKEGQNVTLSCEQNLNHDAMYWYRQDPGQGLRLIYYSQIVNDFQKGDIAEGYSVSREKKESFPLTVTSAQKNPTAFYLCASSPRGQSYSPLHFGNGTRLTVT.

The genes are TRBV6-1 and TRBJ1-5, with a weak D call TRBD1 (6 bases). This CDR3 region has 17 residues. Trimming stripped 6 bases from V and 4 bases from J, with 22 bases between. Germline V gene sequence: CDR1 MNHNS, CDR2 SASEGT. CDR3 nucleotide sequence: TGTGCCAGCAGGAGCTCGGTGGGTAGGGGGTTTAATCAGCCCCAGCATTTT. It encodes CASRSSVGRGFNQPQHF.

A word on this clonotype: A much larger clone sits a single nucleotide away, making a read error possible. The rearrangement uses TRBV20-1 and TRBJ1-3; D may be TRBD1 (6 bases). Trimming removed 5 bases from V and 6 bases from J, with 14 bases in between. From germline, CDR1 is DFQATT and CDR2 SNEGSKA (reference sequence). The CDR3 has 13 amino acids. Written as DNA, the CDR3 is TGCAGTGCTCAACAGGGTGCAGAAAACACCATATATTTT. Protein: CSAQQGAENTIYF.

V and J are TRBV6-2 or TRBV6-3 and TRBJ1-5, with TRBD1 identical over 7 bases. J lost 0 bases, V lost 4 bases, and 12 bases had no gene match. CDR1 is MNHEY, CDR2 SVGEGT, per germline. The CDR3 runs 18 residues. The CDR3 here is CASSSVGTVTYSNQPQHF. DNA for the CDR3: TGTGCCAGCAGTTCAGTAGGGACAGTGACTTATAGCAATCAGCCCCAGCATTTT.

This clonotype has a count of ten or more. V usage is TRBV29-1 and J usage is TRBJ1-2; possible D gene TRBD1, 6 bases. The CDR3 runs to 16 residues. V lost 7 bases to trimming and J lost 0 bases, with 21 bases between them. Germline loops: CDR1 SQVTM, CDR2 ANQGSEA. This CDR3 reads CSAPSGRTDTNYGYTF. The DNA of the CDR3 is TGCAGCGCCCCCTCGGGTCGGACAGATACTAACTATGGCTACACCTTC.

This clonotype was observed at least ten times. The chain has TRBV29-1 and TRBJ1-2; 7 nucleotides align to TRBD1. CDR1 and CDR2 (germline): SQVTM, ANQGSEA. The J segment lost 2 bases and the V segment lost 5 bases, leaving 8 bases of the junction unmatched. There are 14 residues in the CDR3. The CDR3 sequence is CSVKGDRENYGYTF. Written as DNA, the CDR3 is TGCAGCGTTAAAGGGGACAGAGAAAACTATGGCTACACCTTC.

This clonotype was seen at least ten times. The V call is TRBV7-2, the J call TRBJ1-5; TRBD1 might be the D (6 bases). The ends were cut back, 6 bases at V and 3 bases at J, with 12 bases in the middle. This CDR3 has 14 residues. Germline V gene sequence: CDR1 SGHTA, CDR2 FQGNSA. CDR3: CASRPTGFNQPQHF. In nucleotides, the CDR3 is TGTGCCAGCAGACCTACAGGGTTCAATCAGCCCCAGCATTTT.

This clonotype came up many times. The chain links TRBV19 to TRBJ1-1; D is possibly TRBD1 (6 bases). The CDR3 sequence is 14 residues long. Germline V gene lookup returns CDR1 LNHDA and CDR2 SQIVND (reference sequence). V lost 7 bases and J lost 1, with 13 bases in between. The CDR3 DNA reads as TGTGCCAGTACCCCGGGACACGCGAACACTGAAGCTTTCTTT. This codes for CASTPGHANTEAFF.

This chain connects TRBV19 to TRBJ2-3; a weak D match, TRBD2 (6 bases). Germline CDR1 reads LNHDA; CDR2 reads SQIVND (reference sequence). This CDR3 has 15 amino acids. V lost 2 bases and J 7 bases, leaving 16 bases between the germline ends. CDR3 protein: CASSISPGRPNTQYF. The CDR3 coding sequence is TGTGCCAGTAGTATATCCCCAGGGAGGCCGAATACGCAGTATTTT.

The CDR3 bases are TGTGCCAGCAGTTTAGCTGTTTTGACTAACTATGGCTACACCTTC. Translating it yields CASSLAVLTNYGYTF. The chain employs TRBV12-3 or TRBV12-4 and TRBJ1-2; D unclear. The CDR3 has 15 residues. The ends were cut back, 0 bases at V and 0 bases at J, with 8 bases in the middle.

This clonotype was counted ten times or more. V is TRBV5-1 and J is TRBJ1-3, with D uncertain. Germline values: CDR1 SGHRS, CDR2 YFSETQ. V gave up 0 bases and J gave up 3 bases, with 4 bases separating them. The CDR3 runs to 13 residues. In nucleotides, the CDR3 is TGCGCCAGCAGCTTGGGAGTTGGAAACACCATATATTTT. Amino acid sequence: CASSLGVGNTIYF.

This clonotype was found many times. The chain employs TRBV7-6 and TRBJ2-7; 7 nucleotides agree with TRBD1. Trimming at V came to 5 bases and at J to 4 bases, leaving 11 bases not matched to a gene. Germline V gene lookup returns CDR1 SGHVS and CDR2 FNYEAQ. CDR3 length: 15 residues. CDR3 nucleotides: TGTGCCAGCAGCCTTGGGACAGTCAACTCTTACGAGCAGTACTTC. This translates into CASSLGTVNSYEQYF.

On this clonotype itself: This could be a read error, since a much larger clone is one nucleotide away. The rearrangement joins TRBV19 to TRBJ1-3; D is undetermined. From germline, CDR1 is LNHDA and CDR2 SQIVND (reference sequence). The CDR3 length is 13 residues. Trimming removed 4 bases from V and 2 bases from J, with 6 bases in between. The CDR3 sequence: CASSSAPGNTIYF. CDR3 in DNA: TGTGCCAGTAGTAGCGCCCCTGGAAACACCATATATTTT.

This clonotype has a handful of counts. The chain is built from TRBV2 and TRBJ2-5; unclear D gene. The V gene lost 8 bases and the J gene lost 5 bases, with 9 bases spanning the gap. This CDR3 spans 11 amino acids. In germline, CDR1 is SNHLY, CDR2 FYNNEI. The CDR3, as DNA: TGTGCCAGCGGCAGGAAGGAGACCCAGTACTTC. Translating it yields CASGRKETQYF.

This rearrangement joins TRBV4-2 to TRBJ1-1; D ambiguous. Germline-derived CDR1 and CDR2 are LGHNA and YNFKEQ. The CDR3 extends over 14 amino acids. Trimming took off 3 bases at V and 0 bases at J, with 8 bases between the two ends. The CDR3, as DNA: TGTGCCAGCAGCCAGGAAACAGTGAACACTGAAGCTTTCTTT. Translated: CASSQETVNTEAFF.

This clonotype has only a few counts. This chain's CDR3 is CASRPLLDEQFF. Here the CDR3 DNA reads TGTGCCAGCAGGCCGCTATTGGATGAGCAGTTCTTC. The genes are TRBV7-2 and TRBJ2-1; D is ambiguous. Trimming removed 6 bases from V and 8 bases from J, with 11 bases in between. The germline V gene has CDR1 SGHTA and CDR2 FQGNSA. The length of the CDR3 is 12 residues.

With respect to this clonotype: A read error is possible here, since a much larger clone lies one base away. The rearrangement uses TRBV7-3 and TRBJ2-3, with D possibly called TRBD1 or TRBD2 (5 bases each). CDR3 length: 14 amino acids. Trimming took off 4 bases at V and 0 bases at J, with 8 bases between the two ends. In germline, CDR1 is SGHTA, CDR2 FQGTGA. The CDR3 loop reads CASSWDGSTDTQYF. DNA of the CDR3: TGTGCCAGCAGCTGGGACGGGAGCACAGATACGCAGTATTTT.

V is TRBV2 and J is TRBJ2-7; D unclear. This CDR3 is 15 amino acids long. CDR1 SNHLY and CDR2 FYNNEI come from the germline V gene. The V and J ends lost 5 bases and 5 bases respectively, with 19 bases between them. In DNA form, the CDR3 reads TGTGCCAGCAGTCGCGTAGGCATTCGAGAGGACGAGCAGTACTTC. Protein sequence: CASSRVGIREDEQYF.

This clonotype appeared a few times. CDR3 in amino acids: CASSTQGWGTEAFF. The CDR3 DNA reads TGTGCCAGCAGCACACAGGGGTGGGGCACTGAAGCTTTCTTT. The V gene is TRBV7-2, the J gene TRBJ1-1, with 7 nucleotides matching TRBD1. Germline trimming cut 5 bases from V and 4 bases from J; bases unmatched to any gene: 7. The CDR3 has 14 amino acids. Germline CDR1 reads SGHTA; CDR2 reads FQGNSA.

This clonotype was found a few times. The rearrangement uses TRBV20-1 and TRBJ1-4, with 7 bases matching TRBD1. V was pared by 6 bases and J by 2 bases, with 9 bases of the junction left unmatched. The CDR3 totals 15 residues. From germline, CDR1 is DFQATT and CDR2 SNEGSKA (reference sequence). The CDR3 loop reads CSATDRAVTNEKLFF. CDR3 in DNA: TGCAGTGCCACCGACAGGGCTGTCACTAATGAAAAACTGTTTTTT.

Many counts were recorded for this clonotype. The gene calls are TRBV11-3 and TRBJ1-6; perhaps TRBD1 as D (6 bases). In germline, CDR1 is SGHNT, CDR2 YENEEA. There are 15 residues in the CDR3. Trimming left V 1 base short and J 9 bases short, with 13 bases between. The CDR3 DNA is TGTGCCAGCAGCTTAGGTACAGGGACCGGTTCACCCCTCCACTTT. Amino acids: CASSLGTGTGSPLHF.

The genes are TRBV7-2 and TRBJ2-7, with D unresolved. Germline V gives CDR1 SGHTA, CDR2 FQGNSA. V was pared by 5 bases and J by 6 bases, with 11 bases between. The CDR3 spans 12 residues. CDR3 residues: CASSEGRVEQYF. Here the CDR3 DNA reads TGTGCCAGCAGCGAAGGACGCGTCGAGCAGTACTTC.

This clonotype came up many times. This chain links TRBV19 with TRBJ2-7; D possibly corresponds to TRBD1 (6 bases). Germline V gives CDR1 LNHDA, CDR2 SQIVND (reference sequence). The CDR3 consists of 14 residues. V lost 6 bases, J lost 4 bases, and 16 bases lay in between. Here the CDR3 reads CASRPGHSTYEQYF. The CDR3 DNA sequence: TGTGCCAGTAGGCCGGGACACTCAACTTACGAGCAGTACTTC. The complete variable domain, with remaining parts taken from reference TRBV19 and TRBJ2-7, reads DGGITQSPKYLFRKEGQNVTLSCEQNLNHDAMYWYRQDPGQGLRLIYYSQIVNDFQKGDIAEGYSVSREKKESFPLTVTSAQKNPTAFYLCASRPGHSTYEQYFGPGTRLTVT.

V usage is TRBV5-6 and J usage is TRBJ2-1; 13 bases fit TRBD2. The CDR3 extends over 16 amino acids. Germline values: CDR1 SGHDT, CDR2 YYEEEE. Trimming took 3 bases from V and 4 from J; bases not matched to a gene: 4. The CDR3 DNA is TGTGCCAGCAGCTATAGGACTAGCGGGAGTTACAATGAGCAGTTCTTC. Encoded protein: CASSYRTSGSYNEQFF.

The table lists this clonotype with a few counts. V gene TRBV7-2 combines with J gene TRBJ1-2; no definite D call. Trimming removed 6 bases from V and 4 bases from J, with 12 bases in between. The CDR3 runs 13 residues. Germline V gene sequence: CDR1 SGHTA, CDR2 FQGNSA. CDR3 bases: TGTGCCAGCAGAGCGATCTCGTTCTATGGCTACACCTTC. Amino acid sequence: CASRAISFYGYTF. Looking up the rest from reference TRBV7-2 and TRBJ1-2 gives the full variable domain: GAGVSQSPSNKVTEKGKDVELRCDPISGHTALYWYRQSLGQGLEFLIYFQGNSAPDKSGLPSDRFSAERTGGSVSTLTIQRTQQEDSAVYLCASRAISFYGYTFGSGTRLTVV.

Of note for this clonotype: A read error may produce the germline difference seen at one junction end. The genes are TRBV15 and TRBJ1-5; D gene ambiguous. The CDR3 is 15 amino acids. Germline V gene sequence: CDR1 LNHNV, CDR2 YYDKDF (reference sequence). The CDR3 DNA sequence: TGTGCCACCAGCTGGATAGGTGATAGCAATCAGCCCCGGCATTTT. It yields the protein CATSWIGDSNQPRHF. The full variable domain, completed using reference TRBV15 and TRBJ1-5, is DAMVIQNPRYQVTQFGKPVTLSCSQTLNHNVMYWYQQKSSQAPKLLFHYYDKDFNNEADTPDNFQSRRPNTSFCFLDIRSPGLGDTAMYLCATSWIGDSNQPRHFGDGTRLSIL.

This clonotype has at least ten counts. The chain is built from TRBV20-1 and TRBJ2-3; D gene uncertain. Germline V gene lookup returns CDR1 DFQATT and CDR2 SNEGSKA (reference sequence). V dropped 0 bases and J dropped 6 bases, with 4 bases sitting between them. The CDR3 length is 11 residues. The CDR3 spells CSARDMDTQYF. Here the CDR3 DNA reads TGCAGTGCTAGAGACATGGATACGCAGTATTTT.

This clonotype was recorded a few times. The genes are TRBV10-3 and TRBJ2-3; D may be TRBD1 (6 bases). The V gene lost 10 bases and the J gene lost 7 bases, with 24 bases spanning the gap. The CDR3 has 15 residues. Germline-derived CDR1 and CDR2 are ENHRY and SYGVKD. The CDR3 reads CASSLGTHGQYTQYF. Written as DNA, the CDR3 is TGTGCCAGCTCACTCGGGACACACGGTCAATATACGCAGTATTTT.

This rearrangement joins TRBV14 to TRBJ2-1; 8 bases agree with TRBD2. J gave up 7 bases and V 0 bases, and 2 bases lay outside the gene matches. CDR3 size: 14 residues. Germline CDR1 reads SGHDN; CDR2 reads FVKESK. As DNA, the CDR3 is TGTGCCAGCAGCCAAGAACTAGCGGTAAATGAGCAGTTCTTC. Translating it yields CASSQELAVNEQFF.